A single sample is the source of the 25 T cell receptor beta chains below, sequenced in a study of T cells in tuberculosis. Measured with immunoSEQ multiplex PCR; TCRdb has only the in-frame clones, and not every one. This sample has over 25,000 clones, with around 95% found just once. What was sequenced was PBMCs. The receptor source for this set is a donor between 10 and 35 years old with latent tuberculosis or without tuberculosis infection.

The chain is built from TRBV29-1 and TRBJ1-1, with D tentatively TRBD1 (5 bases). The CDR3 consists of 13 residues. Trimming stripped 8 bases from V and 0 bases from J, with 13 bases between. CDR1 SQVTM and CDR2 ANQGSEA come from the germline V gene. In DNA, the CDR3 is TGCAGCTGCGGAGGGGAGTTGAACACTGAAGCTTTCTTT. It encodes CSCGGELNTEAFF.

The rearrangement links TRBV19 to TRBJ1-5, with D hard to call. Germline assignment: CDR1 LNHDA and CDR2 SQIVND (reference sequence). CDR3 length: 13 amino acids. Trimming removed 3 bases at V and 7 bases at J, with 10 bases between. The CDR3 here is CASSISVEQPQHF. The CDR3, as DNA: TGTGCCAGTAGTATTTCGGTTGAACAGCCCCAGCATTTT.

CDR3: CASSEGLGSTDTQYF. The CDR3 nucleotides are TGTGCCAGCAGTGAAGGACTGGGTAGCACAGATACGCAGTATTTT. J is TRBJ2-3 and V is TRBV6-1; no clear D. Germline V lookup: CDR1 MNHNS, CDR2 SASEGT. V gave up 1 base and J gave up 0 bases, with 8 bases separating them. This CDR3 region has 15 residues.

J is TRBJ2-1 and V is TRBV6-5; 10 bases line up with TRBD2. Germline values: CDR1 MNHEY, CDR2 SVGAGI. This CDR3 has 15 amino acids. The V segment lost 6 bases and the J segment 7 bases; nucleotides outside the gene matches: 9. The CDR3 spells CASSSSGGAINEQFF. CDR3 bases: TGTGCCAGCAGCTCGAGCGGGGGGGCAATAAATGAGCAGTTCTTC.

The gene calls are TRBV7-9 and TRBJ2-5; possibly TRBD1 for D (6 bases). The germline gives CDR1 SEHNR, CDR2 FQNEAQ (reference sequence). V lost 4 bases to trimming and J lost 1 base, with 13 bases between them. The CDR3 totals 15 residues. The CDR3: CASSSIWGLQETQYF. As DNA, the CDR3 is TGTGCCAGCAGCTCCATATGGGGGCTCCAAGAGACCCAGTACTTC.

The chain uses TRBV14 and TRBJ1-4; weak D call: TRBD1 (6 bases). The CDR3 runs 15 residues. The germline V and J ends were trimmed by 4 bases and 12 bases, with 21 bases remaining between them. Germline V gives CDR1 SGHDN, CDR2 FVKESK. Here the CDR3 DNA reads TGTGCCAGCAGCCCTCCTGGGACATCCCCCAAGGAACTGTTTTTT. Amino acid sequence: CASSPPGTSPKELFF.

This clone occurred once. V and J are TRBV5-1 and TRBJ2-5; 7 bases map to TRBD2. Germline CDR1 reads SGHRS; CDR2 reads YFSETQ. The CDR3 runs to 14 residues. V lost 2 bases and J lost 7; bases outside the gene matches: 8. CDR3 sequence: CASSLTSAQGTQYF. For the CDR3, the DNA is TGCGCCAGCAGCTTAACTAGCGCTCAGGGGACCCAGTACTTC.

The chain recombines TRBV4-1 with TRBJ1-1, with 7 nucleotides matching TRBD1. The junction had 12 bases not matched to a gene; V was cut back by 2 bases and J by 9 bases. The CDR3 is 15 amino acids. Germline CDR1 MGHRA, CDR2 YSYEKL. In nucleotides, the CDR3 is TGCGCCAGCAGCCAACCCAGCCAAGACAGGGTACAAGCTTTCTTT. Its protein is CASSQPSQDRVQAFF.

The chain combines TRBV5-4 with TRBJ2-5; a possible D gene is TRBD2 (6 bases). The CDR3 contains 16 residues. Between the trimmed V and J ends, which lost 2 bases and 6 bases, there was a span of 20 bases. Per germline, CDR1 SGHNT and CDR2 YYREEE (reference sequence). CDR3 amino acids: CASSFFRGRENKTQYF. The CDR3 nucleotides read TGTGCCAGCAGCTTCTTTCGGGGACGGGAGAACAAGACCCAGTACTTC.

The chain is built from TRBV7-9 and TRBJ2-7, with D possibly TRBD2 on 5 matching bases. Germline lookup yields CDR1 SEHNR and CDR2 FQNEAQ (reference sequence). The CDR3 runs to 13 residues. V shed 5 bases and J shed 2 bases, with 10 bases lying between them. CDR3 coding DNA: TGTGCCAGCAGCCCTTTCGGGACCTACGAGCAGTACTTC. This translates into CASSPFGTYEQYF.

The count of this clone is one. The genes are TRBV28 and TRBJ2-7; 7 bases are shared with TRBD2. Per the germline V gene, CDR1 is MDHEN and CDR2 is SYDVKM. Trimming took 3 bases from V and 6 from J; bases not matched to a gene: 8. CDR3 length equals 14 residues. The CDR3 DNA reads as TGTGCCAGCAGTTTCGCAGCGGGGTCGGGCGAGCAGTACTTC. This encodes CASSFAAGSGEQYF.

This clone was picked up one time. This rearrangement joins TRBV6-5 to TRBJ1-5; TRBD1 matches at 9 bases. Germline V gene sequence: CDR1 MNHEY, CDR2 SVGAGI. CDR3 length equals 15 residues. V dropped 6 bases and J dropped 2; count of bases not matched to a gene: 5. In DNA, the CDR3 is TGTGCCAGCAGGGGACAGGGCTTCCGCAATCAGCCCCAGCATTTT. It codes for CASRGQGFRNQPQHF.

The chain couples TRBV19 to TRBJ1-2; 8 bases map to TRBD1. CDR3 length: 15 residues. Germline V CDR1 and CDR2: LNHDA, SQIVND (reference sequence). Trimming cost V 3 bases and J 4 bases; bases outside gene matches: 7. The CDR3 here is CASSIDPTGVYGYTF. Written as DNA, the CDR3 is TGTGCCAGTAGTATCGATCCGACAGGGGTCTATGGCTACACCTTC.

This clone came up once. This chain joins TRBV11-1 and TRBJ1-2; 8 positions agree with TRBD1. The junction had 15 bases not matched to a gene; V was cut back by 5 bases and J by 7 bases. The CDR3 totals 16 residues. The germline V gene has CDR1 SGHAT and CDR2 FQDESV (reference sequence). DNA of the CDR3: TGTGCCAGCAGCCTAGACCTCAACCAGGGGGCCGGTGGCTACACCTTC. Translated, it gives CASSLDLNQGAGGYTF.

For this clone: A junction boundary mismatches the germline segment, possibly from a read error. This rearrangement joins TRBV11-3 to TRBJ1-1; D possibly corresponds to TRBD1 (5 bases). This CDR3 spans 12 amino acids. Germline V gene lookup returns CDR1 SGHNT and CDR2 YENEEA. CDR3 amino acids: CASSHTDTEAFF. CDR3 coding DNA: TGTGCCAGCAGCCATACGGACACGGAAGCTTTCTTT.

The chain uses TRBV27 and TRBJ2-2, with 9 bases that match TRBD1. Trimming at V came to 4 bases and at J to 4 bases, leaving 10 bases not matched to a gene. This CDR3 region has 17 residues. Germline-derived CDR1 and CDR2 are MNHEY and SMNVEV (reference sequence). The CDR3 nucleotides read TGTGCCAGCAGTTCCCCACAGGGGGCGTCGGGCACCGGGGAGCTGTTTTTT. It specifies CASSSPQGASGTGELFF.

The chain carries TRBV7-9 and TRBJ2-7, with 7 bases lining up with TRBD1. With 1 base clipped from V and 0 bases from J, the junction kept 3 bases outside the gene matches. CDR1 SEHNR and CDR2 FQNEAQ come from the germline V gene (reference sequence). This CDR3 region has 15 residues. The CDR3 here is CASSLGGGGSYEQYF. The DNA for the CDR3 is TGTGCCAGCAGCTTAGGAGGGGGCGGCTCCTACGAGCAGTACTTC.

The chain employs TRBV19 and TRBJ1-4; D might be TRBD1 (5 bases). The CDR3 runs to 14 residues. Trimming took off 3 bases at V and 8 bases at J, with 13 bases between the two ends. CDR1 is LNHDA, CDR2 SQIVND, per germline (reference sequence). The DNA of the CDR3 is TGTGCCAGTAGTATCCCCAGGAGGGGCGAAAAACTGTTTTTT. As protein: CASSIPRRGEKLFF.

The chain recombines TRBV5-1 with TRBJ2-2, with TRBD2 matching 9 bases. CDR1 and CDR2 (germline): SGHRS, YFSETQ. The CDR3 runs 16 residues. Losses at the gene ends were 1 base for V and 0 bases for J; bases not matched to a gene: 1. This CDR3 reads CASSLTSGPNTGELFF. For the CDR3, the DNA is TGCGCCAGCAGCTTGACTAGCGGGCCGAACACCGGGGAGCTGTTTTTT.

The CDR3 reads CAISDPQGMNTEAFF. CDR3 bases: TGTGCCATCAGTGATCCTCAGGGGATGAACACTGAAGCTTTCTTT. V is TRBV10-3 and J is TRBJ1-1; a weak D match, TRBD1 (6 bases). Trimming stripped 3 bases from V and 0 bases from J, with 11 bases between. This CDR3 comprises 15 residues. Germline-derived CDR1 and CDR2 are ENHRY and SYGVKD.

In its sample, this clone was seen once. The chain joins TRBV19 to TRBJ1-4, with D possibly matching TRBD1 (6 bases). Germline-derived CDR1 and CDR2 are LNHDA and SQIVND (reference sequence). CDR3 length: 14 residues. Trimming removed 5 bases at V and 8 bases at J, with 15 bases between. CDR3 amino acids: CASSVRGRGEKLFF. DNA of the CDR3: TGTGCCAGTAGTGTCAGGGGAAGGGGCGAAAAACTGTTTTTT.

V usage is TRBV7-2 and J usage is TRBJ2-2, with TRBD2 matching 7 bases. V shed 5 bases, J shed 7 bases, and the junction held 7 bases outside the gene matches. This CDR3 is built from 14 residues. CDR1 is SGHTA and CDR2 is FQGNSA in the germline V gene. The CDR3 region has the DNA TGTGCCAGCAGCACGAGAGGGAGGGTCGGGGAGCTGTTTTTT. Amino acid sequence: CASSTRGRVGELFF.

V and J are TRBV7-9 and TRBJ2-5; no reliable D call. This CDR3 comprises 15 residues. V was cut by 1 base and J by 0 bases, with 9 bases left in between. The germline V gene has CDR1 SEHNR and CDR2 FQNEAQ (reference sequence). DNA of the CDR3: TGTGCCAGCAGCTTAGGCCGACAAAACCAAGAGACCCAGTACTTC. It is translated as CASSLGRQNQETQYF.

V is TRBV6-6 and J is TRBJ1-1, with a weak D call TRBD1 (5 bases). Trimming removed 6 bases from V and 3 bases from J, with 17 bases in between. Germline CDR1 MNHNY, CDR2 SVGAGI (reference sequence). This CDR3 spans 15 amino acids. DNA for the CDR3: TGTGCCAGCAGCCTAGGACATTCGTCGGACACTGAAGCTTTCTTT. Amino acids: CASSLGHSSDTEAFF.

This chain links TRBV19 with TRBJ2-2; D is possibly TRBD1 (6 bases). Between the trimmed V and J ends, which lost 7 bases and 3 bases, there was a span of 18 bases. CDR1 and CDR2 from the germline V gene are LNHDA and SQIVND (reference sequence). This CDR3 has 16 amino acids. CDR3 residues: CASTAIWAGDTGELFF. DNA of the CDR3: TGTGCCAGTACCGCCATTTGGGCAGGGGACACCGGGGAGCTGTTTTTT.